Shown below are 30 T cell receptor beta chains from a single sample sequenced in a study of blood T cells in healthy people across ages. For the second PCR, which ran for about 7 to 11 cycles, a sample-barcoded 5' primer and a J-beta primer mix were used. One entry per CDR3 protein results from TCRdb running MiXCR on the 5' RACE reads. The sample shows around 1.5 million distinct CDR3 sequences, roughly 32% of them seen only once. The sample was blood. Receptors were obtained from a woman aged 25 to 45 in good health.

This clonotype was counted ten times or more. The rearrangement links TRBV7-9 to TRBJ2-7; tentatively, D is TRBD1 or TRBD2 (5 bases each). V was shortened by 4 bases and J by 6 bases, with 16 bases between the two germline ends. There are 14 residues in the CDR3. CDR1 is SEHNR, CDR2 FQNEAQ, per germline (reference sequence). CDR3 amino acids: CASSSPGTPTEQYF. The CDR3 DNA follows: TGTGCCAGCAGCTCCCCCGGGACCCCCACCGAGCAGTACTTC. Together with reference TRBV7-9 and TRBJ2-7, the CDR3 gives the full variable domain: DTGVSQNPRHKITKRGQNVTFRCDPISEHNRLYWYRQTLGQGPEFLTYFQNEAQLEKSRLLSDRFSAERPKGSFSTLEIQRTEQGDSAMYLCASSSPGTPTEQYFGPGTRLTVT.

The table lists this clonotype with a few counts. The chain couples TRBV5-1 to TRBJ1-2, with D perhaps matching TRBD1 (6 bases). The CDR3 sequence is 15 residues long. With 1 base removed from V and 5 bases from J, the gap between germline ends came to 15 bases. CDR1 and CDR2 from the germline V gene are SGHRS and YFSETQ. CDR3 DNA: TGCGCCAGCAGCTTGACCGGGACACCGCATTATGGCTACACCTTC. This encodes CASSLTGTPHYGYTF.

As concerns this clonotype: An end of the junction differs from the germline gene, which may be a read error. Here the CDR3 reads CTSSEARGTKLFF. Written as DNA, the CDR3 is TGTACCAGCAGTGAAGCGAGAGGGACAAAACTGTTTTTT. The chain has TRBV2 and TRBJ1-4; a weak D match, TRBD1 (5 bases). The germline CDR1 and CDR2 sequences are SNHLY and FYNNEI. This CDR3 is built from 13 residues.

A note on this clonotype: One end of the junction does not line up with germline, which may come from a read error. The chain uses TRBV5-5 and TRBJ2-5; a possible D gene is TRBD2 (5 bases). The J call may be mistaken, given a closer DNA end match to TRBJ2-7. This CDR3 spans 12 amino acids. CDR1 is SGHKS, CDR2 YYEKEE, per germline (reference sequence). The CDR3 coding sequence is TGTGCCTGCAGCGGCGATGCCTACGAGCAGTACTTC. Amino acid sequence: CACSGDAYEQYF.

The chain joins TRBV12-3 or TRBV12-4 to TRBJ2-1, with D possibly being TRBD2 (6 bases). CDR3 length equals 13 residues. V was shortened by 6 bases and J by 7 bases, with 13 bases between the two germline ends. The CDR3 coding sequence is TGTGCCAGCAGGGGACTTTTTAGTAATGAGCAGTTCTTC. It encodes CASRGLFSNEQFF.

This chain joins TRBV6-1 and TRBJ1-2; D might be TRBD1 (5 bases). This CDR3 is 15 amino acids long. Germline lookup yields CDR1 MNHNS and CDR2 SASEGT. The V end lost 6 bases, the J end lost 4 bases, and 18 bases lay between the germline ends. CDR3 sequence: CASRPDTRGVYGYTF. DNA for the CDR3: TGTGCCAGCAGGCCGGACACCCGTGGAGTCTATGGCTACACCTTC.

This chain connects TRBV20-1 to TRBJ2-1, with D maybe TRBD2 (5 bases). In germline, CDR1 is DFQATT, CDR2 SNEGSKA (reference sequence). The CDR3 totals 14 residues. The V end lost 1 base, the J end lost 1 base, and 8 bases lay between the germline ends. In DNA, the CDR3 is TGCAGTGCTAGAGCTAGCCATTCCTACAATGAGCAGTTCTTC. This translates into CSARASHSYNEQFF.

This clonotype was seen a few times. The chain joins TRBV4-1 to TRBJ1-5; 9 bases fit TRBD1. Germline loops: CDR1 MGHRA, CDR2 YSYEKL. V shed 1 base and J 4 bases; nucleotides not matched to a gene: 8. This CDR3 spans 17 amino acids. The CDR3 DNA follows: TGCGCCAGCAGCCAAGGGCCCGGGACAGGGAGAAATCAGCCCCAGCATTTT. It yields the protein CASSQGPGTGRNQPQHF.

This clonotype was picked up many times. The chain employs TRBV25-1 and TRBJ2-3; D tentatively fits TRBD1 or TRBD2 (5 bases each). V was cut by 4 bases and J by 2 bases, with 25 bases left in between. The CDR3 consists of 19 residues. Germline assignment: CDR1 MGHDK and CDR2 SYGVNS. CDR3 in DNA: TGTGCCAGCAGTGCCCAAATCTTCGGACGGGACCGATTCACAGATACGCAGTATTTT. Its protein is CASSAQIFGRDRFTDTQYF.

The chain has TRBV2 and TRBJ1-1; D is unresolved. The CDR3 is 14 amino acids. The germline V gene encodes CDR1 SNHLY and CDR2 FYNNEI. Deletions cut 6 bases from V and 1 base from J, with 12 bases between. As DNA, the CDR3 is TGTGCCAGCAGAGAGCAACAGAAGAACACTGAAGCTTTCTTT. Translating it yields CASREQQKNTEAFF.

This sequence joins TRBV28 and TRBJ2-1; 7 bases are shared with TRBD2. The CDR3 length is 14 residues. V lost 7 bases and J lost 6; bases outside the gene matches: 9. CDR1 is MDHEN and CDR2 is SYDVKM in the germline V gene. The CDR3, as DNA: TGTGCCAGCACCCGCGCTGGGGGGGTCAATGAGCAGTTCTTC. The encoded protein is CASTRAGGVNEQFF.

Only one count was recorded for this clonotype. The rearrangement links TRBV15 to TRBJ1-1; unclear D gene. V shed 0 bases and J shed 1 base, with 9 bases lying between them. The CDR3 runs 15 residues. CDR1 and CDR2 from the germline V gene are LNHNV and YYDKDF (reference sequence). CDR3 sequence: CATSRDQPGNTEAFF. As DNA, the CDR3 is TGTGCCACCAGCAGAGATCAGCCCGGGAACACTGAAGCTTTCTTT.

This clonotype was seen at least ten times. J is TRBJ2-7 and V is TRBV29-1; tentatively, D is TRBD1 (7 bases). From germline, CDR1 is SQVTM and CDR2 ANQGSEA. CDR3 length: 14 amino acids. Trimming pared 7 bases from V and 2 bases from J, leaving 18 bases between. CDR3 region: CSGGGGPETYEQYF. The DNA for the CDR3 is TGCAGCGGCGGAGGGGGCCCTGAGACCTACGAGCAGTACTTC.

This chain uses TRBV6-5 with TRBJ1-2; D remains unclear. Germline CDR1 reads MNHEY; CDR2 reads SVGAGI. V lost 5 bases, J lost 2 bases, and 9 bases lay in between. The CDR3 has 13 residues. CDR3 sequence: CASSVTYNYGYTF. CDR3 nucleotide sequence: TGTGCCAGCAGTGTGACATACAACTATGGCTACACCTTC.

Note on this clonotype: This may come from a read error, since a much larger clone is one base off. The chain carries TRBV20-1 and TRBJ2-1, with a weak D call TRBD2 (6 bases). Germline CDR1 and CDR2: DFQATT and SNEGSKA (reference sequence). The CDR3 consists of 14 residues. The CDR3 loop reads CSARDGSSYNGQFF. CDR3 sequence (DNA): TGCAGTGCTAGAGACGGGAGCTCCTACAATGGGCAGTTCTTC.

The rearrangement joins TRBV9 to TRBJ2-1; no definite D call. The CDR3 covers 14 residues. V dropped 0 bases and J dropped 15 bases, with 19 bases sitting between them. Germline CDR1 reads SGDLS; CDR2 reads YYNGEE. As DNA, the CDR3 is TGTGCCAGCAGCGTAGATGCGGACCCTCGCTCGGGGTTCTTC. It specifies CASSVDADPRSGFF.

The table lists this clonotype with many counts. This rearrangement joins TRBV5-1 to TRBJ2-3, with TRBD1 identical over 8 bases. This CDR3 is built from 14 residues. The germline V gene encodes CDR1 SGHRS and CDR2 YFSETQ. V was clipped by 4 bases and J by 5 bases; unmatched bases: 6. CDR3 region: CASSTGQGRDTQYF. The CDR3 bases are TGCGCCAGCAGCACAGGACAGGGCAGAGATACGCAGTATTTT. Looking up the rest from reference TRBV5-1 and TRBJ2-3 gives the full variable domain: KAGVTQTPRYLIKTRGQQVTLSCSPISGHRSVSWYQQTPGQGLQFLFEYFSETQRNKGNFPGRFSGRQFSNSRSEMNVSTLELGDSALYLCASSTGQGRDTQYFGPGTRLTVL.

This clonotype has just a few counts. The chain joins TRBV6-6 to TRBJ1-5; no clear D gene. The CDR3 length is 13 residues. The V and J ends lost 5 bases and 6 bases respectively, with 11 bases between them. Germline CDR1 and CDR2: MNHNY and SVGAGI (reference sequence). CDR3: CASSSSHGQPQHF. The CDR3 region has the DNA TGTGCCAGCAGTAGCTCGCATGGTCAGCCCCAGCATTTT.

The chain employs TRBV20-1 and TRBJ2-1, with TRBD2 matching 8 bases. CDR3 length equals 14 residues. Losses at the gene ends were 3 bases for V and 2 bases for J; bases not matched to a gene: 3. Per germline, CDR1 DFQATT and CDR2 SNEGSKA (reference sequence). The CDR3: CSARKRETYNEQFF. The CDR3 DNA reads TGCAGTGCTAGGAAGCGGGAGACCTACAATGAGCAGTTCTTC.

This clonotype appeared many times. The chain couples TRBV6-5 to TRBJ2-7; D is possibly TRBD2 (6 bases). Trimming took 0 bases from V and 1 from J, leaving 13 bases between them. The CDR3 has 16 residues. From germline, CDR1 is MNHEY and CDR2 SVGAGI. CDR3 sequence (DNA): TGTGCCAGCAGTTACTCCGAAGGGGAGGCATCCTACGAGCAGTACTTC. Translated, it gives CASSYSEGEASYEQYF.

This clonotype was observed a few times. The V and J genes are TRBV10-3 and TRBJ1-5, with 8 bases aligning to TRBD1. After removal of 6 bases from V and 7 bases from J, the junction contained 5 bases not matched to a gene. CDR1 is ENHRY, CDR2 SYGVKD, per germline. CDR3 length: 13 residues. DNA for the CDR3: TGTGCCATCAGCCCAGGGGGCGCCCAGCCCCAGCATTTT. Its translation: CAISPGGAQPQHF.

V and J are TRBV7-3 and TRBJ1-5, with D tentatively TRBD1 (5 bases). V lost 1 base, J lost 6 bases, and 10 bases lay in between. There are 14 residues in the CDR3. From germline, CDR1 is SGHTA and CDR2 FQGTGA. The CDR3 reads CASSLIGTSQPQHF. The CDR3 bases are TGTGCCAGCAGCTTAATTGGGACGAGTCAGCCCCAGCATTTT. The full variable domain, completed using reference TRBV7-3 and TRBJ1-5, is GAGVSQTPSNKVTEKGKYVELRCDPISGHTALYWYRQSLGQGPEFLIYFQGTGAADDSGLPNDRFFAVRPEGSVSTLKIQRTERGDSAVYLCASSLIGTSQPQHFGDGTRLSIL.

The V gene is TRBV15, the J gene TRBJ2-3, with 10 positions matching TRBD1. This CDR3 is 17 amino acids long. CDR1 and CDR2 from the germline V gene are LNHNV and YYDKDF (reference sequence). V shed 1 base, J shed 4 bases, and the junction held 8 bases outside the gene matches. CDR3 bases: TGTGCCACCAGCAGAGGAGCCGGGACAGGGGTCCCAGATACGCAGTATTTT. Amino acid sequence: CATSRGAGTGVPDTQYF.

This clonotype was detected only a few times. The chain has TRBV4-1 and TRBJ1-2, with 8 nucleotides matching TRBD1. Per the germline V gene, CDR1 is MGHRA and CDR2 is YSYEKL. The CDR3 is made up of 15 amino acids. With 3 bases clipped from V and 5 bases from J, the junction kept 8 bases outside the gene matches. The DNA of the CDR3 is TGCGCCAGCAGCCACCTTCAGGGGGCGGGGTATGGCTACACCTTC. Translating it yields CASSHLQGAGYGYTF.

This clonotype occurred a few times. The genes are TRBV20-1 and TRBJ2-2; D call uncertain. The length of the CDR3 is 12 residues. Trimming left V 7 bases short and J 4 bases short, with 10 bases between. Per the germline V gene, CDR1 is DFQATT and CDR2 is SNEGSKA (reference sequence). The CDR3 loop is CSVRFGTGELFF. Written as DNA, the CDR3 is TGCAGTGTCCGATTCGGCACCGGGGAGCTGTTTTTT.

The V gene is TRBV20-1, the J gene TRBJ2-3; TRBD2 aligns across 9 bases. The CDR3 has 16 amino acids. J gave up 5 bases and V 3 bases, and 12 bases lay outside the gene matches. The germline V gene encodes CDR1 DFQATT and CDR2 SNEGSKA (reference sequence). The CDR3 DNA sequence: TGCAGTGCTAGCTCTGCGGGAGGGGGGATAGGAGATACGCAGTATTTT. Translation: CSASSAGGGIGDTQYF.

Written as DNA, the CDR3 is TGTGCCAGCAGCCGGATCCAGGACAGTAACTATGGCTACACCTTC. Its translation: CASSRIQDSNYGYTF. The chain has TRBV3-1 and TRBJ1-2; a weak D match, TRBD1 (6 bases). The germline V gene has CDR1 LGHDT and CDR2 YNNKEL (reference sequence). V was clipped by 4 bases and J by 1 base, with 13 bases between them. CDR3 length equals 15 residues.

Remarks on this clonotype: A much larger clone lies a single base off, so this may be a read error. This chain links TRBV7-2 with TRBJ2-1, with D possibly matching TRBD2 (5 bases). V lost 1 base and J 8 bases, leaving 15 bases between the germline ends. The germline V gene encodes CDR1 SGHTA and CDR2 FQGNSA. There are 15 residues in the CDR3. The CDR3: CASSLDRRLIYEQFF. CDR3 bases: TGTGCCAGCAGCTTAGATAGGAGACTAATATATGAGCAGTTCTTC.

CDR3 sequence: CASSLTRTVREQYF. The CDR3 DNA follows: TGTGCCAGCAGTTTAACGCGGACAGTCCGTGAGCAGTACTTC. The chain has TRBV27 and TRBJ2-7; TRBD1 might be the D (6 bases). Germline-derived CDR1 and CDR2 are MNHEY and SMNVEV (reference sequence). V was shortened by 2 bases and J by 7 bases, with 15 bases between the two germline ends. This CDR3 has 14 residues.

CDR3: CASSPLWTSGGDRDTQYF. The DNA for the CDR3 is TGCGCCAGCAGCCCCCTTTGGACTAGCGGGGGGGACAGAGATACGCAGTATTTT. The chain combines TRBV4-1 with TRBJ2-3, with 15 bases aligning to TRBD2. Germline CDR1 reads MGHRA; CDR2 reads YSYEKL. The CDR3 contains 18 residues. Trimming cost V 4 bases and J 5 bases; bases outside gene matches: 10.